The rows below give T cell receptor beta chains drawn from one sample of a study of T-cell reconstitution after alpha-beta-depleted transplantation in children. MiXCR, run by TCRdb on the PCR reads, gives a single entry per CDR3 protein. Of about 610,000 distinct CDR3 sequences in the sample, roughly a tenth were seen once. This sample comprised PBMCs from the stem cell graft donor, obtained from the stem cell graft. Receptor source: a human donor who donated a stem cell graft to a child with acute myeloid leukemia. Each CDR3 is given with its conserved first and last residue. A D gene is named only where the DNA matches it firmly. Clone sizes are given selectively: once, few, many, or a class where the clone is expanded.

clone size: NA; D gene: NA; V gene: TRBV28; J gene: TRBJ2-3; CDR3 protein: CASSQGTAITSTDTQYF; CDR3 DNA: TGTGCCAGCAGTCAGGGGACGGCAATTACTAGCACAGATACGCAGTATTTT
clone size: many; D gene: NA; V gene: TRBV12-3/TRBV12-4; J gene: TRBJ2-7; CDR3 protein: CASSLRLLYEQYF; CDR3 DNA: TGTGCCAGCAGTTTAAGGCTCCTCTACGAGCAGTACTTC
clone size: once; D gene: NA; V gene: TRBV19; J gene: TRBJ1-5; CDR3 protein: CASSIGEGRYNQPQHF; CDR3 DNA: TGTGCCAGTAGTATAGGGGAGGGACGGTACAATCAGCCCCAGCATTTT
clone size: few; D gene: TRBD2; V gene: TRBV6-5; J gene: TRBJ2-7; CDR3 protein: CASSFSGLAGAQQYF; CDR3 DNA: TGTGCCAGCAGTTTCTCGGGACTAGCGGGAGCTCAGCAGTACTTC
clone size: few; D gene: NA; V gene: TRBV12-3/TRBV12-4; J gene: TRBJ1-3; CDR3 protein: CASSADILAGNTIYF; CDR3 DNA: TGTGCCAGCAGTGCCGACATCCTGGCTGGAAACACCATATATTTT
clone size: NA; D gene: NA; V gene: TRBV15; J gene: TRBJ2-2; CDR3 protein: CATSRDRISGNTGELFF; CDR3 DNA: TGTGCCACCAGCAGAGATCGTATTAGCGGGAACACCGGGGAGCTGTTTTTT
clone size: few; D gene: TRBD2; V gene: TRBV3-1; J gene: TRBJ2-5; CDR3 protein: CASSLMAGGPSETQYF; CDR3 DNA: TGTGCCAGCAGCCTCATGGCGGGAGGACCCTCAGAGACCCAGTACTTC
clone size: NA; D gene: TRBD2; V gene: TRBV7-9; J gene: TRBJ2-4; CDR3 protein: CASSLSEGGIAKNIQYF; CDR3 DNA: TGTGCCAGCAGCTTATCCGAGGGAGGGATAGCCAAAAACATTCAGTACTTC
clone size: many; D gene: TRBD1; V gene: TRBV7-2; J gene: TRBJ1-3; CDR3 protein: CASSYTGANSGNTIYF; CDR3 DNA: TGTGCCAGCAGCTACACAGGGGCAAACTCTGGAAACACCATATATTTT
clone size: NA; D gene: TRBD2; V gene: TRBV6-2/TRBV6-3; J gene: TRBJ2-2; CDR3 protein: CASSYATSGRPGELFF; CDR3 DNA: TGTGCCAGCAGTTACGCCACTAGCGGGAGACCCGGGGAGCTGTTTTTT
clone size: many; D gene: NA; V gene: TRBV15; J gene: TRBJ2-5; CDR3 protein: CATSRDSETQYF; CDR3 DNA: TGTGCCACCAGCAGAGATTCGGAGACCCAGTACTTC
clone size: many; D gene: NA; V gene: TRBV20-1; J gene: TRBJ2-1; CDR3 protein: CSGQRTDYNEQFF; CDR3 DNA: TGCAGTGGTCAAAGGACTGACTACAATGAGCAGTTCTTC
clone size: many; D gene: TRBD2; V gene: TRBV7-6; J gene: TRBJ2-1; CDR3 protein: CASSLARLAGVNEQFF; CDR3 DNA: TGTGCCAGCAGCTTAGCCCGACTAGCGGGAGTTAATGAGCAGTTCTTC
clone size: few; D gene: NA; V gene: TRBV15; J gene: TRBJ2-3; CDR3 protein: CATSRDRGRDTQYF; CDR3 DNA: TGTGCCACCAGCAGAGATCGAGGGCGGGATACGCAGTATTTT
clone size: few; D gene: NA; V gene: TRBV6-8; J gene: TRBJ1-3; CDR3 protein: CASSYSGSPSGNTIYF; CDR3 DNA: TGTGCCAGCAGTTACTCCGGGAGTCCCTCTGGAAACACCATATATTTT
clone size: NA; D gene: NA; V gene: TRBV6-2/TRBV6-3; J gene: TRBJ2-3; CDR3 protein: CASSPNADTQYF; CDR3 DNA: TGTGCCAGCAGTCCTAATGCAGATACGCAGTATTTT
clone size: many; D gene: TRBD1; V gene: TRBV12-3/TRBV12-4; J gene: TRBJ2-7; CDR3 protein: CASRRTGVYEQYF; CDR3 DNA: TGTGCCAGCAGACGGACAGGGGTCTACGAGCAGTACTTC
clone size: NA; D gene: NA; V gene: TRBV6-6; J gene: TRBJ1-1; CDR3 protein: CASRQGRDTEAFF; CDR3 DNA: TGTGCCAGCAGACAGGGAAGGGACACTGAAGCTTTCTTT
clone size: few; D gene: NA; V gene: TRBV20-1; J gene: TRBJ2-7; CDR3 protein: CSASPSPGVGRVYEQYF; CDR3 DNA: TGCAGTGCTAGCCCCTCGCCGGGGGTCGGTAGGGTCTACGAGCAGTACTTC
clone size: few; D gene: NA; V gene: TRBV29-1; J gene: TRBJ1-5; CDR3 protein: CSVTRGGSEPQHF; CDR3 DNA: TGCAGCGTGACTCGGGGGGGCTCGGAGCCCCAGCATTTT
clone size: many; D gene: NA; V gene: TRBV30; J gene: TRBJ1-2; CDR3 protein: CAWSVLDRTNKGYTF; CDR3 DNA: TGTGCCTGGAGTGTGCTCGACAGGACAAATAAAGGCTACACCTTC
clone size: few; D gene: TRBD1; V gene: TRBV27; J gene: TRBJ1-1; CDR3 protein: CASRTSGTGNVAFF; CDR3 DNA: TGTGCCAGCCGTACCTCCGGGACAGGGAATGTAGCTTTCTTT
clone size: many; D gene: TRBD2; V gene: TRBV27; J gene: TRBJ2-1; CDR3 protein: CASSLMGLAGGNNEQFF; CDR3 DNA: TGTGCCAGCAGTCTCATGGGACTAGCGGGAGGAAACAATGAGCAGTTCTTC
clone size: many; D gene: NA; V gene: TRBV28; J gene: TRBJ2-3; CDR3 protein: CASSLRTGSTDTQYF; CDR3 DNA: TGTGCCAGCAGTTTGCGGACTGGTAGCACAGATACGCAGTATTTT
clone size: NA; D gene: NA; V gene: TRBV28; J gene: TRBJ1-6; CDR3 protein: CASTRLRGGARSPLHF; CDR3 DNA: TGTGCCAGCACGCGATTGCGTGGTGGGGCACGTTCACCCCTCCACTTT
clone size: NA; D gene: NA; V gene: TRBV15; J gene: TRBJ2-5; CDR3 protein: CATSRDRALGETQYF; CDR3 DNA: TGTGCCACCAGCAGAGATCGGGCCTTGGGGGAGACCCAGTACTTC
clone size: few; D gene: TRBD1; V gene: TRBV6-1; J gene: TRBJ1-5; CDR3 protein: CASSPAGTGSNQPQHF; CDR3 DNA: TGTGCCAGCAGCCCCGCGGGGACAGGGAGCAATCAGCCCCAGCATTTT
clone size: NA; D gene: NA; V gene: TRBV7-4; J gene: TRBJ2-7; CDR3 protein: CASSFPAGRSSYEQYF; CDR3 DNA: TGTGCCAGCAGCTTTCCTGCGGGTAGGAGCTCCTACGAGCAGTACTTC
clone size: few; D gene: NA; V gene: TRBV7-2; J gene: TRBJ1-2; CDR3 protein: CASSPQGGVIYYGYTF; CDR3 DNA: TGTGCCAGCAGCCCCCAGGGAGGGGTAATTTACTATGGCTACACCTTC
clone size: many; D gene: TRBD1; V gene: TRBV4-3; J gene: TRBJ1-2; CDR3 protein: CASSQVYRGLSNYGYTF; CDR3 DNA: TGCGCCAGCAGCCAAGTGTACAGGGGCCTTTCTAACTATGGCTACACCTTC
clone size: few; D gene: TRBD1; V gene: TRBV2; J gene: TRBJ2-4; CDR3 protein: CASSEYWGTGGPF; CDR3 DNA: TGTGCCAGCAGTGAATATTGGGGGACAGGGGGCCCATTC
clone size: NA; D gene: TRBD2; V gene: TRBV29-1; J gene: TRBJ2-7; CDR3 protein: CSALAGGASYEQYF; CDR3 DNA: TGCAGCGCTCTAGCGGGAGGAGCGTCCTACGAGCAGTACTTC
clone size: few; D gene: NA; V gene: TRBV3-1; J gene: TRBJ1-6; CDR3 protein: CASSQGADSPLHF; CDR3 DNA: TGTGCCAGCAGCCAAGGGGCCGATTCACCCCTCCACTTT
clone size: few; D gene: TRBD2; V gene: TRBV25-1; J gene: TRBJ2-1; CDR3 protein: CASSEYVSSGSGNEQFF; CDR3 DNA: TGTGCCAGCAGTGAATACGTATCTAGCGGGAGTGGCAATGAGCAGTTCTTC
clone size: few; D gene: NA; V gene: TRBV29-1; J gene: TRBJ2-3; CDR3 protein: CSAGGGSRSTDTQYF; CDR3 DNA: TGCAGCGCCGGTGGAGGGAGTCGTAGTACAGATACGCAGTATTTT
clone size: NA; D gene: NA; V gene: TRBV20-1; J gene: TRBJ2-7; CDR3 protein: CSASDSSYEQYF; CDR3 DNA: TGCAGTGCTAGCGACAGCTCCTACGAGCAGTACTTC